Shown below are 19 T cell receptor beta chains from a single sample sequenced in a study of siplizumab effects on memory and regulatory T cells. Clones were sequenced by immunoSEQ multiplex PCR, and TCRdb holds only the in-frame ones, with some missing. The profile covers 110,000 or so clones, with 93% appearing a single time and approximately 0.32% taken by the ten largest. The sample comprised CD4+ T cells sorted from blood. Receptors were obtained from a human donor in good health.

CDR3 region: CASSTGATYEQYF. DNA for the CDR3: TGTGCCAGCAGTACGGGGGCCACCTACGAGCAGTACTTC. V and J are TRBV5-4 and TRBJ2-5, with D perhaps matching TRBD1 or TRBD2 (6 bases each). The end of the DNA is better explained by TRBJ2-7, so the J call may be wrong. This CDR3 has 13 amino acids. The V gene's germline CDR1 is SGHNT and CDR2 YYREEE (reference sequence).

This chain joins TRBV4-3 and TRBJ2-2; 8 nucleotides agree with TRBD2. The CDR3 is made up of 15 amino acids. Germline V gives CDR1 LGHNA, CDR2 YSLEER. Unmatched junction bases numbered 1, after V lost 1 base and J lost 3 bases. The CDR3 region is CASSQAGGYTGELFF. The CDR3 nucleotides read TGCGCCAGCAGCCAAGCGGGAGGGTACACCGGGGAGCTGTTTTTT.

This chain connects TRBV5-1 to TRBJ2-7; D unresolved. In germline, CDR1 is SGHRS, CDR2 YFSETQ. Trimming removed 0 bases from V and 6 bases from J, with 4 bases in between. This CDR3 has 11 amino acids. In nucleotides, the CDR3 is TGCGCCAGCAGCTTGGATTCCGAGCAGTACTTC. This translates into CASSLDSEQYF.

The chain links TRBV15 to TRBJ1-5, with 7 bases lining up with TRBD1. Trimming took 5 bases from V and 4 from J; bases not matched to a gene: 11. The germline V gene encodes CDR1 LNHNV and CDR2 YYDKDF (reference sequence). The CDR3 runs 16 residues. As DNA, the CDR3 is TGTGCCACCAGCTTAGGCACAGGGGTTGGGAATCAGCCCCAGCATTTT. Encoded protein: CATSLGTGVGNQPQHF.

The chain employs TRBV4-1 and TRBJ1-4, with D maybe TRBD1 (5 bases). Trimming took off 3 bases at V and 8 bases at J, with 13 bases between the two ends. This CDR3 is 14 amino acids long. Germline V gene data show CDR1 as MGHRA and CDR2 as YSYEKL. CDR3 nucleotide sequence: TGCGCCAGCAGCCACAACGGGGCGGGCGAAAAACTGTTTTTT. Amino acid sequence: CASSHNGAGEKLFF.

The CDR3 protein is CAISDRDRYEQYF. The CDR3, as DNA: TGTGCCATCAGTGACCGGGACAGGTACGAGCAGTACTTC. The rearrangement links TRBV10-3 to TRBJ2-7; 8 bases are a match to TRBD1. Germline V lookup: CDR1 ENHRY, CDR2 SYGVKD. The ends lost 3 bases at V and 4 bases at J; junction bases unmatched: 2. The CDR3 extends over 13 amino acids.

V and J are TRBV5-5 and TRBJ1-2; TRBD1 matches at 7 bases. Unmatched junction bases numbered 6, after V lost 2 bases and J lost 8 bases. There are 13 residues in the CDR3. Germline lookup yields CDR1 SGHKS and CDR2 YYEKEE (reference sequence). DNA of the CDR3: TGTGCCAGCAGCTTACAGGGGTCACACGGCTACACCTTC. This codes for CASSLQGSHGYTF.

V and J are TRBV4-1 and TRBJ1-2; TRBD1 might be the D (5 bases). V was trimmed by 0 bases and J by 8 bases, leaving 16 bases between them. From germline, CDR1 is MGHRA and CDR2 YSYEKL. CDR3 length: 15 residues. The CDR3 nucleotides read TGCGCCAGCAGCCAAGAAGGGATCGGGGCACGGGGCTACACCTTC. This sequence encodes CASSQEGIGARGYTF.

This chain connects TRBV6-5 to TRBJ2-1, with TRBD2 matching 12 bases. Germline assignment: CDR1 MNHEY and CDR2 SVGAGI. This CDR3 contains 14 residues. V was clipped by 6 bases and J by 7 bases; unmatched bases: 4. CDR3 residues: CASSLAGGSNEQFF. The CDR3 coding sequence is TGTGCCAGCAGCCTAGCGGGAGGGAGTAATGAGCAGTTCTTC.

The rearrangement uses TRBV25-1 and TRBJ1-4; possible D gene TRBD1, 6 bases. This CDR3 region has 14 residues. V dropped 6 bases and J dropped 3 bases, with 11 bases sitting between them. Per germline, CDR1 MGHDK and CDR2 SYGVNS. The CDR3 loop reads CASRQTGPNEKLFF. The CDR3 region has the DNA TGTGCCAGCAGGCAGACAGGCCCTAATGAAAAACTGTTTTTT.

This clone was counted once. The chain recombines TRBV19 with TRBJ2-7, with TRBD1 as a possible D gene (7 bases). The CDR3 covers 13 residues. The germline gives CDR1 LNHDA, CDR2 SQIVND (reference sequence). Trimming shortened V by 6 bases and J by 6 bases, and 15 bases separated the two germline ends. The DNA for the CDR3 is TGTGCCAGTAGGGCGGGGACAGTATCCGAGCAGTACTTC. Amino acid sequence: CASRAGTVSEQYF.

This chain links TRBV11-2 with TRBJ1-5; D gene ambiguous. Germline assignment: CDR1 SGHAT and CDR2 FQNNGV. Trimming stripped 5 bases from V and 4 bases from J, with 9 bases between. The CDR3 sequence is 13 residues long. The chain's CDR3 is CASSRQVNQPQHF. The CDR3 region has the DNA TGTGCCAGCAGCAGGCAGGTAAATCAGCCCCAGCATTTT.

This chain links TRBV6-1 with TRBJ1-2, with D perhaps TRBD1 (6 bases). The germline V and J ends were trimmed by 2 bases and 4 bases, with 8 bases remaining between them. Germline V gene lookup returns CDR1 MNHNS and CDR2 SASEGT. The CDR3 loop spans 13 amino acids. Written as DNA, the CDR3 is TGTGCCAGCAGTGAACAACAGGGCTATGGCTACACCTTC. This codes for CASSEQQGYGYTF.

The chain couples TRBV5-1 to TRBJ2-7; 8 bases line up with TRBD1. Germline V gives CDR1 SGHRS, CDR2 YFSETQ. CDR3 length: 15 residues. Losses at the gene ends were 6 bases for V and 4 bases for J; bases not matched to a gene: 12. The CDR3 sequence: CASTRGGQEMYEQYF. In DNA, the CDR3 is TGCGCCAGCACCCGAGGGGGACAGGAAATGTACGAGCAGTACTTC.

The V call is TRBV27, the J call TRBJ2-6, with D perhaps being TRBD1 or TRBD2 (5 bases each). The V gene's germline CDR1 is MNHEY and CDR2 SMNVEV (reference sequence). The CDR3 consists of 16 residues. The germline V and J ends were trimmed by 2 bases and 3 bases, with 11 bases remaining between them. Here the CDR3 reads CASSLLGRVGANVLTF. The DNA for the CDR3 is TGTGCCAGCAGTTTACTGGGGCGGGTTGGGGCCAACGTCCTGACTTTC.

The chain has TRBV7-2 and TRBJ1-2; D is uncertain. From germline, CDR1 is SGHTA and CDR2 FQGNSA. Deletions cut 1 base from V and 8 bases from J, with 8 bases between. The CDR3 totals 12 residues. This chain's CDR3 is CASSLERRGYTF. CDR3 coding DNA: TGTGCCAGCAGCTTAGAACGGAGGGGCTACACCTTC.

The chain recombines TRBV5-6 with TRBJ1-1, with D perhaps TRBD1 (5 bases). The V and J ends lost 3 bases and 2 bases respectively, with 14 bases between them. The CDR3 spans 15 residues. Germline CDR1 is SGHDT and CDR2 is YYEEEE. The CDR3 coding sequence is TGTGCCAGCAGCTCAGACCTGACAGTAAACACTGAAGCTTTCTTT. Its translation: CASSSDLTVNTEAFF.

The count of this clone is one. The chain combines TRBV18 with TRBJ2-5; either TRBD1 or TRBD2 may fit D (7 bases each). Germline-derived CDR1 and CDR2 are KGHSH and LQKENI. This CDR3 contains 15 residues. Trimming left V 0 bases short and J 5 bases short, with 13 bases between. DNA of the CDR3: TGTGCCAGCTCACCACCAGGGACAGCGGGGGAGACCCAGTACTTC. Translation gives CASSPPGTAGETQYF.

This sequence joins TRBV4-2 and TRBJ2-1; D may be TRBD2 (6 bases). V was trimmed by 0 bases and J by 10 bases, leaving 13 bases between them. The CDR3 consists of 14 residues. Germline lookup yields CDR1 LGHNA and CDR2 YNFKEQ. Written as DNA, the CDR3 is TGTGCCAGCAGCCAAGATCTGGGACTTTACGAGCAGTTCTTC. This translates into CASSQDLGLYEQFF.